This T cell receptor beta chain was profiled in a study of PD-L1 blockade in urothelial cancer. Study results and caveats: Tumor-linked clones in blood grew more by 3 weeks in durable-benefit patients.

The CDR3 is 16 residues long. V was pared by 1 base and J by 4 bases, with 15 bases between. Germline CDR1 and CDR2: SGHTA and FQGNSA. To note about this clone: Its antigen remains unidentified.

Only in-frame clones appear in the TCRdb table, and some are missing; sequencing was by immunoSEQ multiplex PCR. The sample yields about 51,000 clones, 86% seen once. The sample here was PBMCs, taken around atezolizumab (anti-PD-L1) treatment. This TCR was sampled from a man aged 55 to 70 with urothelial cancer. The chain employs TRBV7-2 and TRBJ2-3, with TRBD2 as a possible D gene (6 bases). The CDR3 loop is CASSLEVGSRADTQYF. The CDR3 nucleotides read TGTGCCAGCAGCTTAGAGGTCGGGAGTAGAGCAGATACGCAGTATTTT.